This T cell receptor beta chain stems from a study of cytomegalovirus exposure and HLA in healthy donors. General study results and limits: The tendency of first-cohort TCR clusters to co-occur in the 120 or so validation repertoires emerged from a later analysis.

As to this clone: Its antigen is as yet unknown.

Per germline, CDR1 KGHSH and CDR2 LQKENI. There are 13 residues in the CDR3. Losses at the gene ends were 4 bases for V and 10 bases for J; bases not matched to a gene: 3. From the approximately 120-subject validation cohort, which was separate from the roughly 620-subject first cohort, the donors were drawn. Sequencing used immunoSEQ multiplex PCR; TCRdb keeps in-frame clones, though not all of them. The sample includes some 150,000 clones, around 90% of them seen just once. This sequence joins TRBV18 and TRBJ2-1, with TRBD1 identical over 11 bases. What was sequenced was PBMCs. The clonotype comes from a man between 18 and 35 years old in good health and CMV-seropositive. The CDR3, as DNA: TGTGCCAGCTCACTGGACAGGGGGCGGGAGCAGTTCTTC. Translated: CASSLDRGREQFF.